This T cell receptor (beta chain) was profiled in a study of identical twins. V was trimmed by 5 bases and J by 6 bases, leaving 3 bases between them. The CDR3 is made up of 10 amino acids. Addition of a universal primer site occurred through template switching, and cDNA carried unique molecular identifiers. Via MiXCR, TCRdb re-called the 5' RACE reads, giving one row per CDR3 protein. The sample lists 540,000 or so distinct CDR3 sequences, about a fifth seen once, with 0.48% in the top ten. This clonotype came up a few times. This same sample was also part of a study on yellow fever vaccine responses in identical twins.

Sequencing was done on a sample of CD4+ T cells sorted from blood. The TCR comes from a woman aged 18 to 35 in good health. The rearrangement links TRBV12-3 or TRBV12-4 to TRBJ2-3; no definite D call. The CDR3 sequence is CASSRDTQYF. The CDR3 DNA follows: TGTGCCAGCAGTCGTGATACGCAGTATTTT.